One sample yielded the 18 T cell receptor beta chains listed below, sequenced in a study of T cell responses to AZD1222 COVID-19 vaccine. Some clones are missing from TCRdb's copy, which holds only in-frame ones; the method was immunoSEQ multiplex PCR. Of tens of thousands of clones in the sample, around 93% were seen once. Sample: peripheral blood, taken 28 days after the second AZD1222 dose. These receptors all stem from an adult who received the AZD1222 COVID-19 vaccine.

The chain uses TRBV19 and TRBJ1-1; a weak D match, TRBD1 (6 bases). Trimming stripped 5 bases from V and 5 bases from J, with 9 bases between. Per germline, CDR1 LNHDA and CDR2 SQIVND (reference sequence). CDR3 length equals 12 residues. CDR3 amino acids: CASSPQGTEAFF. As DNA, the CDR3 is TGTGCCAGTAGTCCGCAGGGGACTGAAGCTTTCTTT.

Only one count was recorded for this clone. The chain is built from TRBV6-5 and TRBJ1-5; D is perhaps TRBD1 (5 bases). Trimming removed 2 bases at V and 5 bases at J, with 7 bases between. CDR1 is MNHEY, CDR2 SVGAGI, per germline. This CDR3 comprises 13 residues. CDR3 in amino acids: CASSYGGHQPQHF. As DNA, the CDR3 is TGTGCCAGCAGTTACGGGGGTCATCAGCCCCAGCATTTT.

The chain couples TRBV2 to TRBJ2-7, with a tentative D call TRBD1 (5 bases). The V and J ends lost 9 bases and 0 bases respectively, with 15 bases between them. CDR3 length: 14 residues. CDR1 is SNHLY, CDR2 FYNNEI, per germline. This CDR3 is CARQVGSSSYEQYF. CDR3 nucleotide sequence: TGTGCCAGACAGGTAGGATCGAGCTCCTACGAGCAGTACTTC. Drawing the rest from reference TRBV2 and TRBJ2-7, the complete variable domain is EPEVTQTPSHQVTQMGQEVILRCVPISNHLYFYWYRQILGQKVEFLVSFYNNEISEKSEIFDDQFSVERPDGSNFTLKIRSTKLEDSAMYFCARQVGSSSYEQYFGPGTRLTVT.

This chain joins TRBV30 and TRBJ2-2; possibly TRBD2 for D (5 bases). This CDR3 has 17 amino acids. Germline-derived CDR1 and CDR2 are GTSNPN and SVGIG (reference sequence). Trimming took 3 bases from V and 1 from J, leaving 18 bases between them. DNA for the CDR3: TGTGCCTGGAGCCCGCGGGCGGTCCCCAGGAACACCGGGGAGCTGTTTTTT. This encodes CAWSPRAVPRNTGELFF.

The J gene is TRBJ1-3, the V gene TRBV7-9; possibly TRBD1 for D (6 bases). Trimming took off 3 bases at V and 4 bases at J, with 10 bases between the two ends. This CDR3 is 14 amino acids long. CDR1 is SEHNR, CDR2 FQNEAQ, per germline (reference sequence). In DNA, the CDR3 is TGTGCCAGCAGCTTCCAGGGGAGCGGAAACACCATATATTTT. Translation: CASSFQGSGNTIYF. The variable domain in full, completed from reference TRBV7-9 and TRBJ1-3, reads DTGVSQNPRHKITKRGQNVTFRCDPISEHNRLYWYRQTLGQGPEFLTYFQNEAQLEKSRLLSDRFSAERPKGSFSTLEIQRTEQGDSAMYLCASSFQGSGNTIYFGEGSWLTVV.

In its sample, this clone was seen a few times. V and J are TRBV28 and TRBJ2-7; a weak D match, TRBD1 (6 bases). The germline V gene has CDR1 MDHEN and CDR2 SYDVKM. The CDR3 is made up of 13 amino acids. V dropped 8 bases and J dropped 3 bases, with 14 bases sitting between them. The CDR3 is CASLQTGIYEQYF. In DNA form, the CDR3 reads TGTGCCAGCCTACAGACAGGCATCTACGAGCAGTACTTC.

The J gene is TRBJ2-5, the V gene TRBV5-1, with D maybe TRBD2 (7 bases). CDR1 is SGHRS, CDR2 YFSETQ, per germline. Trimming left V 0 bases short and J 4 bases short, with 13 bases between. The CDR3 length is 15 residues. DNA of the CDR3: TGCGCCAGCAGCTTGGGTTCTGGGGGGGCAGAGACCCAGTACTTC. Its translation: CASSLGSGGAETQYF. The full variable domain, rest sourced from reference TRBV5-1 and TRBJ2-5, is KAGVTQTPRYLIKTRGQQVTLSCSPISGHRSVSWYQQTPGQGLQFLFEYFSETQRNKGNFPGRFSGRQFSNSRSEMNVSTLELGDSALYLCASSLGSGGAETQYFGPGTRLLVL.

The CDR3 coding sequence is TGTGCCAGCTCACCTTACCGACAGGGTAAAGGTTCACCCCTCCACTTT. Protein: CASSPYRQGKGSPLHF. V gene TRBV18 combines with J gene TRBJ1-6; 7 nucleotides align to TRBD1. Germline loops: CDR1 KGHSH, CDR2 LQKENI. This CDR3 comprises 16 residues. Unmatched junction bases numbered 11, after V lost 3 bases and J lost 9 bases.

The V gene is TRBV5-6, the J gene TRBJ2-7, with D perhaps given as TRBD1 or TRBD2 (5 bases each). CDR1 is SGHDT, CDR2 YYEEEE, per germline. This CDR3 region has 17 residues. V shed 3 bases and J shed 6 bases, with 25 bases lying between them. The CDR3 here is CASSSPARGRSGREQYF. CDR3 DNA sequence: TGTGCCAGCAGCTCTCCCGCCCGGGGACGATCCGGACGCGAGCAGTACTTC. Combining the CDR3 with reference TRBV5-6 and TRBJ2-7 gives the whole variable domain DAGVTQSPTHLIKTRGQQVTLRCSPKSGHDTVSWYQQALGQGPQFIFQYYEEEERQRGNFPDRFSGHQFPNYSSELNVNALLLGDSALYLCASSSPARGRSGREQYFGPGTRLTVT.

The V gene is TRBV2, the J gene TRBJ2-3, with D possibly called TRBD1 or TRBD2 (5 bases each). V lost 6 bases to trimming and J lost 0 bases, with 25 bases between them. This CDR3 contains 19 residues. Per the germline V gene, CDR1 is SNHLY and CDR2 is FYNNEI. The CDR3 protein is CASSLLPSWDRTSTDTQYF. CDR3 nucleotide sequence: TGTGCCAGCAGCCTTCTCCCCTCCTGGGACCGAACTAGCACAGATACGCAGTATTTT.

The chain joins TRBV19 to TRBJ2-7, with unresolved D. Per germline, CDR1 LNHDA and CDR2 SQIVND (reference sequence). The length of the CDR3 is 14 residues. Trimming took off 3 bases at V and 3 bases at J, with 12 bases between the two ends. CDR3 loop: CASSIRERDYEQYF. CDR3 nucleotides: TGTGCCAGTAGTATTAGGGAAAGGGACTACGAGCAGTACTTC.

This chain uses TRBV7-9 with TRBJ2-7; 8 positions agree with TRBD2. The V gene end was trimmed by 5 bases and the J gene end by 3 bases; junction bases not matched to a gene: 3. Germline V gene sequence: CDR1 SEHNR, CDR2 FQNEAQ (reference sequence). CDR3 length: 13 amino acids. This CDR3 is CASSPGLVYEQYF. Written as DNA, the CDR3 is TGTGCCAGCAGCCCGGGACTAGTCTACGAGCAGTACTTC. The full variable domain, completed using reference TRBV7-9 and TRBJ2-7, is DTGVSQNPRHKITKRGQNVTFRCDPISEHNRLYWYRQTLGQGPEFLTYFQNEAQLEKSRLLSDRFSAERPKGSFSTLEIQRTEQGDSAMYLCASSPGLVYEQYFGPGTRLTVT.

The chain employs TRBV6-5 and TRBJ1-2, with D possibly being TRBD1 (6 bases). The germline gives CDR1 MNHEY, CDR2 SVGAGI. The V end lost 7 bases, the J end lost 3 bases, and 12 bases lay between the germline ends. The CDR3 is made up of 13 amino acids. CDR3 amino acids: CASTYRADYGYTF. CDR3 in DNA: TGTGCCAGCACCTACAGGGCCGACTATGGCTACACCTTC.

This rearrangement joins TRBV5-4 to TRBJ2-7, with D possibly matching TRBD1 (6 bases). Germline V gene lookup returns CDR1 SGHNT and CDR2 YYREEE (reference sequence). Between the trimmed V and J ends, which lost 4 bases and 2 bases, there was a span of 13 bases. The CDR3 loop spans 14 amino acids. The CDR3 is CASSPWGQPYEQYF. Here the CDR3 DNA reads TGTGCCAGCAGCCCCTGGGGGCAGCCCTACGAGCAGTACTTC.

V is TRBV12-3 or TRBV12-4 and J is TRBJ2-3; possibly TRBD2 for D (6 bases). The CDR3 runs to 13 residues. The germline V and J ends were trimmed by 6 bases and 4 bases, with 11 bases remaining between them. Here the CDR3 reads CASSTGESDTQYF. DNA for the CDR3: TGTGCCAGCAGCACGGGGGAATCAGATACGCAGTATTTT.

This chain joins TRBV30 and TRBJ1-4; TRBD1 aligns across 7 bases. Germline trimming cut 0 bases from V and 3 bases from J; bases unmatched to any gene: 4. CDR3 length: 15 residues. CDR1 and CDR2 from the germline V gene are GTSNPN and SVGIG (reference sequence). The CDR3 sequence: CAWSVRGPPNEKLFF. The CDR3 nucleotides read TGTGCCTGGAGTGTAAGGGGGCCTCCTAATGAAAAACTGTTTTTT.

The CDR3 is CAWSGRVNSPLHF. The CDR3, as DNA: TGTGCCTGGTCAGGACGGGTGAATTCACCCCTCCACTTT. The chain carries TRBV30 and TRBJ1-6; D gene unclear. This CDR3 is built from 13 residues. V dropped 5 bases and J dropped 7 bases, with 12 bases sitting between them. Germline V lookup: CDR1 GTSNPN, CDR2 SVGIG (reference sequence). Filled out from reference TRBV30 and TRBJ1-6, the complete variable domain reads SQTIHQWPATLVQPVGSPLSLECTVEGTSNPNLYWYRQAAGRGLQLLFYSVGIGQISSEVPQNLSASRPQDRQFILSSKKLLLSDSGFYLCAWSGRVNSPLHFGNGTRLTVT.

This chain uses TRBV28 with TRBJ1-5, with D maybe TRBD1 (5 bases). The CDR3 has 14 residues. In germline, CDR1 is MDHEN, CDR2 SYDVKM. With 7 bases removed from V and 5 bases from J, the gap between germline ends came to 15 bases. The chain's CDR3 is CASTAGQGYQPQHF. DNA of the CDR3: TGTGCCAGCACCGCCGGCCAGGGATATCAGCCCCAGCATTTT.